The entry below gives a single T cell receptor (beta chain) sequence along with its context. Its binding antigen is unknown. No base quality information exists; no much larger clone differs at one position. V is pared back by 3 bases and J by 5 bases, with 12 bases lying between the germline termini. The CDR3 starts with the cysteine, ends with the phenylalanine, and has 14 residues. This entry keeps only the CDR3 DNA: 42 bases, framed from base 1. From the germline V gene, CDR1 is SGHTA and CDR2 is FQGNSA. Using the deep immunoSEQ assay, TCR CDR3 regions were amplified from genomic DNA by multiplex PCR. Extracted genomic DNA from each cell subset was distributed evenly across all wells of several immunoSEQ 96-well plates, and each plate was treated as a replicate. Each replicate PCR for sorted subsets received about 180 ng genomic DNA, equal to about 30,000 T cell genomes. Purified libraries were measured with a Qubit 3.0 fluorometer, size-checked on a Bioanalyzer 2100, and measured again with the KAPA Library Quantification kit. Every immunoSEQ 96-well plate was sequenced on a separate single-read 150-cycle Illumina NextSeq 550 flow cell. Processing in the source paper ran as follows. Because only junctional sequences without quality scores were contained in the immunoSEQ output, filtering matching that applied to full-length reads could not be performed. Sequences were annotated with PyIR, a Python wrapper for IgBLAST v1.9, using IMGT germline references to assign V/J genes and CDR3. Any read was removed if the V/J assignment was weak (E-value above 1e-6), the CDR3 was missing, or the read contained stop codons, out-of-frame junctions, or ambiguous translated residues. A V3J clonotype was defined by an identical inferred V gene, J gene, and CDR3 amino acid sequence. The percentage overlap between two repertoires was calculated by dividing the number of shared unique clonotypes by the size of the smaller repertoire. RTK rarefaction, the Chao1 estimator, and Recon v2.1 estimates of unobserved clonotypes were used to assess repertoire richness. Generation probabilities for all TCRbeta clonotypes obtained by the gDNA method from a handful of donors were computed using OLGA. The table was pulled from immuneACCESS by TCRdb, which kept in-frame rearrangements only. Such tables lose some clones; where checked, under half of the loss comes from unresolved V genes, and the rest has no known cause. The V and J calls and clone size were taken over from that table, and D and trimming were inferred from the DNA. The sample has approximately 2.5 million clones on record, 80% to 95% of them singletons. About 0.39% of the sample belongs to the ten largest clones.

This specimen belongs to a study of shared clonotypes between healthy human individuals (TCRdb year 2020). Describing the broader study: The cohort comprised a couple of women and a few men aged 18 to 49 years. Each donor's leukapheresis produced roughly between roughly 0.85 and 9.5 billion PBMCs. Per donor, three plates each were used for CD4 naive and CD4 memory, two for CD8 naive, and one for CD8 memory. To increase sequencing depth and limit assay-specific biases, TCR repertoire library preparation and sequencing were carried out by different laboratories using diverse techniques. To estimate repertoire size and how much clonotype sharing occurs between individuals, the study deeply sequenced the blood TCR repertoires of several healthy adults. Study-wide conclusions, independent of this receptor: Sharing across several donors was observed for about 5% of naive CD4, over 3% of naive CD8, roughly 2.4% of memory CD4, and roughly 0.4% of memory CD8 clonotypes. Because the study included a small number of donors, the genetic and exposure-history diversity represented was limited. Based on pairwise subsampling, the degree of clonotype sharing among donors was expected to be affected by sequencing depth. Higher generation probabilities were observed for clonotypes shared by all four sorted-subset donors than for non-shared clonotypes. Even with the large sequencing depth, rarefaction of the sorted-subset datasets indicated that sequencing was incomplete. Naive subsets generally had larger estimated clonotype richness than memory subsets. Sampling was restricted to blood, and TCR repertoires in tissues likely differ from the TCR repertoires found in blood.

The donors were healthy, HIV-negative adults who had no recently reported acute infections or vaccinations. Only Caucasian adults living in Nashville, Tennessee, USA were represented among the donors. CD4+ T cells were enriched by magnetic negative selection, after which naive cells were positively selected on CD45RA and the negative fraction was taken as the memory subset. Blood was obtained by leukapheresis, after which PBMCs were separated by Ficoll-Histopaque density gradient centrifugation and cryopreserved in liquid nitrogen vapor phase. Analytical flow cytometry was used to check the purity and quantity of each magnetically sorted T cell population. Each sorted fraction had its genomic DNA isolated and then quantified by UV absorbance on a Nanodrop 2000c.

The clonotype was recovered from a man aged 18 to 35 in good health. Some clones in this sample may be carry-over from other donors' samples. The chain is made from TRBV7-2 and TRBJ2-3, and perhaps TRBD2 as D gene, on 5 matching bases. The sequenced material came from naive CD4+ T cells from PBMCs. Explained via the paper, the cell subset or site label denotes: CD45RA+ positively selected. The DNA reads TGTGCCAGCAGCTTTAATCCACGGGGAGATACGCAGTATTTT. Its product reads: CASSFNPRGDTQYF.